The following is a TCR beta chain sequence with its context. Profiling relied on immunoSEQ multiplex PCR, and the TCRdb table lists in-frame clones only, not all of them. The table records 150,000 to 250,000 clones, roughly 79% of them present only once. Trimming cost V 4 bases and J 8 bases, with 15 bases left between them. The CDR3 is 14 residues long. CDR1 is MDHEN and CDR2 is SYDVKM in the germline V gene. This entry belongs to a study of blood T cell repertoires in COVID-19. Study overall: PBMCs, B-cell-depleted T cells, or T cells provided the cDNA or gDNA that made up the material.

V is TRBV28 and J is TRBJ1-5; D might be TRBD1 (5 bases). The sequenced sample was peripheral blood. The TCR originated in a human donor with acute or convalescent COVID-19. The donor label of this sample is uncertain. CDR3 residues: CASSSQGPGEPQHF. The DNA for the CDR3 is TGTGCCAGCAGTTCCCAGGGTCCGGGGGAGCCCCAGCATTTT.